One sample yielded the 4 T cell receptor beta chains listed below, sequenced in a study of cytomegalovirus exposure and HLA in healthy donors. The PCR had 60 Vbeta and 13 Jbeta primers. Produced via immunoSEQ multiplex PCR; TCRdb's table is partial and in-frame only. The sample comprises around 100,000 clones, roughly three quarters of which are singletons, and roughly 9.3% rests with the top ten. Sequencing was carried out using PBMCs. The receptor set was obtained from a male donor in good health and CMV-seropositive.

The V gene is TRBV27, the J gene TRBJ1-6; possible D gene TRBD1, 5 bases. Germline V gene lookup returns CDR1 MNHEY and CDR2 SMNVEV (reference sequence). The CDR3 runs 16 residues. V was cut by 7 bases and J by 4 bases, with 17 bases left in between. The CDR3 region is CASKERLGGYNSPLHF. DNA for the CDR3: TGTGCCAGCAAGGAACGGCTCGGGGGATATAATTCACCCCTCCACTTT.

The chain joins TRBV27 to TRBJ2-3; 13 nucleotides agree with TRBD2. CDR1 MNHEY and CDR2 SMNVEV come from the germline V gene (reference sequence). The V and J ends lost 7 bases and 0 bases, in that order; junction bases with no gene match: 10. The CDR3 has 18 residues. The CDR3 protein is CASIEPGLAGRSTDTQYF. In DNA form, the CDR3 reads TGTGCCAGCATTGAGCCGGGACTAGCGGGAAGAAGCACAGATACGCAGTATTTT.

The rearrangement joins TRBV18 to TRBJ1-2; no clear D. CDR3 length equals 11 residues. V shed 2 bases and J shed 8 bases, with 6 bases lying between them. Per the germline V gene, CDR1 is KGHSH and CDR2 is LQKENI. The CDR3 coding sequence is TGTGCCAGCTCACCAAGGGAGGGCTACACCTTC. Translation gives CASSPREGYTF.

The J gene is TRBJ2-7, the V gene TRBV27; 10 bases match TRBD2. Per germline, CDR1 MNHEY and CDR2 SMNVEV (reference sequence). J was trimmed by 2 bases and V by 0 bases; bases with no gene match: 7. This CDR3 spans 17 amino acids. The CDR3: CASSLSNPSGSPYEQYF. The CDR3 coding sequence is TGTGCCAGCAGTTTATCCAATCCTAGCGGGAGTCCCTACGAGCAGTACTTC.